The 30 T cell receptor beta chains in this list originate from one sample, sequenced in a study of blood T cell repertoires in COVID-19. Using immunoSEQ multiplex PCR, the repertoire was profiled, and TCRdb retains in-frame clones only, with some absent. The sample includes 250,000 to 300,000 clones, 75% to 90% of them seen just once. Sequencing was performed on peripheral blood. The origin of the receptors is a woman between 45 and 60 years old who had recovered from COVID-19.

The chain has TRBV11-2 and TRBJ2-3, with TRBD2 matching over 9 bases. V lost 5 bases to trimming and J lost 2 bases; unmatched junction nucleotides: 17. CDR1 is SGHAT and CDR2 is FQNNGV in the germline V gene. The CDR3 runs to 19 residues. The CDR3 DNA sequence: TGTGCCAGCAGCCTCACCCCCGGGAGGCGGGAGGGCCCCACAGATACGCAGTATTTT. It specifies CASSLTPGRREGPTDTQYF.

J is TRBJ2-7 and V is TRBV5-8; 7 nucleotides agree with TRBD1. The CDR3 loop spans 17 amino acids. Germline lookup yields CDR1 SGHTS and CDR2 YDEGEE. J lost 2 bases, V lost 4 bases, and 15 bases had no gene match. The CDR3 reads CASSHGPKGALPYEQYF. The CDR3 DNA reads TGTGCCAGCAGCCATGGCCCCAAGGGGGCTCTTCCCTACGAGCAGTACTTC.

The J gene is TRBJ2-6, the V gene TRBV28; 7 bases are a match to TRBD2. Germline lookup yields CDR1 MDHEN and CDR2 SYDVKM. V lost 8 bases and J lost 4; bases outside the gene matches: 8. CDR3 length: 15 residues. In nucleotides, the CDR3 is TGTGCCAGCCGCGGGGCGGGAGAGGGGGCCAACGTCCTGACTTTC. Its translation: CASRGAGEGANVLTF.

The rearrangement joins TRBV3-1 (or the pseudogene TRBV3-2) to TRBJ2-3; TRBD2 aligns across 9 bases. Germline CDR1 LGHDT, CDR2 YNNKEL (reference sequence). This CDR3 comprises 18 residues. V lost 1 base to trimming and J lost 4 bases; unmatched junction nucleotides: 12. The CDR3 loop is CASSQVGAREGRADTQYF. CDR3 nucleotide sequence: TGTGCCAGCAGCCAAGTTGGGGCGCGGGAGGGCCGGGCAGATACGCAGTATTTT.

The rearrangement uses TRBV5-8 and TRBJ1-5; 9 nucleotides align to TRBD1. Germline CDR1 is SGHTS and CDR2 is YDEGEE. This CDR3 is built from 15 residues. The trim removed 0 bases at V and 6 bases at J, leaving 4 bases unmatched. The CDR3 DNA reads as TGTGCCAGCAGCTTGGAGGACAGGGGCAGTCAGCCCCAGCATTTT. Amino acid sequence: CASSLEDRGSQPQHF. The full variable domain, rest sourced from reference TRBV5-8 and TRBJ1-5, is EAGVTQSPTHLIKTRGQQATLRCSPISGHTSVYWYQQALGLGLQFLLWYDEGEERNRGNFPPRFSGRQFPNYSSELNVNALELEDSALYLCASSLEDRGSQPQHFGDGTRLSIL.

The chain uses TRBV5-1 and TRBJ2-5, with D maybe TRBD2 (6 bases). The CDR3 extends over 15 amino acids. Germline values: CDR1 SGHRS, CDR2 YFSETQ. The ends were cut back, 1 base at V and 4 bases at J, with 14 bases in the middle. CDR3 bases: TGCGCCAGCAGCTTGACGGGAGAAACAAGAGAGACCCAGTACTTC. This encodes CASSLTGETRETQYF.

The V and J genes are TRBV13 and TRBJ2-4; 10 bases line up with TRBD2. The CDR3 covers 16 residues. With V trimmed by 7 bases and J by 0 bases, 6 bases remained unmatched. The germline V gene has CDR1 PRHDT and CDR2 FYEKMQ (reference sequence). CDR3 sequence: CASTIAGGLAKNIQYF. As DNA, the CDR3 is TGTGCCAGCACGATAGCGGGAGGTCTAGCCAAAAACATTCAGTACTTC.

On this clone itself: Other DNA sequences of this sample code for an identical CDR3. V and J are TRBV28 and TRBJ1-1; possible D gene TRBD1, 5 bases. The CDR3 covers 12 residues. CDR1 is MDHEN and CDR2 is SYDVKM in the germline V gene. V lost 5 bases and J 3 bases, leaving 7 bases between the germline ends. CDR3 coding DNA: TGTGCCAGCAGTGCAGGGTACACTGAAGCTTTCTTT. Its protein is CASSAGYTEAFF.

The chain links TRBV19 to TRBJ2-3, with 10 positions matching TRBD2. V shed 7 bases, J shed 6 bases, and the junction held 10 bases outside the gene matches. The CDR3 contains 15 residues. Germline CDR1 and CDR2: LNHDA and SQIVND (reference sequence). Written as DNA, the CDR3 is TGTGCCAGTACACCCATAGCGGGGGGCGTTGATACGCAGTATTTT. Its translation is CASTPIAGGVDTQYF.

The rearrangement joins TRBV29-1 to TRBJ1-2; no firm D call. CDR1 is SQVTM, CDR2 ANQGSEA, per germline. This CDR3 comprises 12 residues. The germline V and J ends were trimmed by 5 bases and 1 base, with 8 bases remaining between them. CDR3 DNA: TGCAGCGTTCTACAGTTTAACTATGGCTACACCTTC. Translating it yields CSVLQFNYGYTF.

The chain links TRBV5-5 to TRBJ1-2, with D possibly matching TRBD1 (5 bases). CDR1 is SGHKS and CDR2 is YYEKEE in the germline V gene (reference sequence). The V and J ends lost 1 base and 7 bases respectively, with 14 bases between them. The CDR3 is made up of 14 amino acids. CDR3 residues: CASSLWQGLGGYTF. The CDR3 DNA is TGTGCCAGCAGCTTGTGGCAGGGACTGGGTGGCTACACCTTC.

The V gene is TRBV27, the J gene TRBJ1-5; tentatively, D is TRBD1 (5 bases). This CDR3 is built from 14 residues. Germline V gives CDR1 MNHEY, CDR2 SMNVEV (reference sequence). Trimming removed 8 bases from V and 2 bases from J, with 13 bases in between. The CDR3 DNA reads as TGTGCCAGCTCTGGTAGGGGTGGCAATCAGCCCCAGCATTTT. Encoded protein: CASSGRGGNQPQHF.

The rearrangement links TRBV7-8 to TRBJ2-1; TRBD2 aligns across 10 bases. The germline CDR1 and CDR2 sequences are SGHVS and FQNEAQ. Trimming took 5 bases from V and 5 from J; bases not matched to a gene: 6. The CDR3 sequence is 15 residues long. CDR3 region: CASSTQREGHNEQFF. The CDR3 nucleotides are TGTGCCAGCAGCACCCAGCGGGAGGGCCACAATGAGCAGTTCTTC.

The chain has TRBV2 and TRBJ1-1; D perhaps matches TRBD1 (5 bases). The CDR3 sequence is 16 residues long. Germline CDR1 is SNHLY and CDR2 is FYNNEI. The V gene lost 7 bases and the J gene lost 2 bases, with 20 bases spanning the gap. The CDR3 reads CASTRTRSALNTEAFF. The CDR3 DNA reads as TGTGCCAGCACCCGGACACGGAGCGCACTCAACACTGAAGCTTTCTTT. The full variable domain, rest sourced from reference TRBV2 and TRBJ1-1, is EPEVTQTPSHQVTQMGQEVILRCVPISNHLYFYWYRQILGQKVEFLVSFYNNEISEKSEIFDDQFSVERPDGSNFTLKIRSTKLEDSAMYFCASTRTRSALNTEAFFGQGTRLTVV.

This rearrangement joins TRBV11-3 to TRBJ2-3; possible D gene TRBD2, 6 bases. Trimming cost V 4 bases and J 0 bases, with 14 bases left between them. Germline values: CDR1 SGHNT, CDR2 YENEEA. CDR3 size: 16 residues. CDR3 coding DNA: TGTGCCAGCAGCTCGGGGCTAGGAGGGAGCACAGATACGCAGTATTTT. Amino acids: CASSSGLGGSTDTQYF.

This rearrangement joins TRBV5-4 to TRBJ2-5; 7 bases fit TRBD1. V trimming: 0 bases; J trimming: 5 bases; junction bases outside the gene matches: 4. Germline CDR1 SGHNT, CDR2 YYREEE (reference sequence). This CDR3 comprises 14 residues. The CDR3 DNA follows: TGTGCCAGCAGCTTGGAAAGGGGGCGGGAGACCCAGTACTTC. This gives the protein CASSLERGRETQYF.

The chain couples TRBV5-1 to TRBJ2-4; D not resolved. CDR3 length: 15 amino acids. Germline loops: CDR1 SGHRS, CDR2 YFSETQ. V lost 2 bases to trimming and J lost 7 bases, with 16 bases between them. Here the CDR3 reads CASSLGSYNSNIQYF. The DNA of the CDR3 is TGCGCCAGCAGCTTAGGTAGCTATAATAGCAACATTCAGTACTTC.

V usage is TRBV3-1 (or the pseudogene TRBV3-2) and J usage is TRBJ2-3, with 11 bases that match TRBD2. Trimming removed 1 base from V and 2 bases from J; junction bases left unmatched: 5. Per the germline V gene, CDR1 is LGHDT and CDR2 is YNNKEL (reference sequence). CDR3 length: 17 residues. Written as DNA, the CDR3 is TGTGCCAGCAGCCAAGCGCTAGCGGGGGGCTCCACAGATACGCAGTATTTT. This gives the protein CASSQALAGGSTDTQYF.

The chain links TRBV7-9 to TRBJ2-1, with 9 bases aligning to TRBD2. V lost 5 bases and J lost 7; bases outside the gene matches: 6. The germline V gene has CDR1 SEHNR and CDR2 FQNEAQ (reference sequence). The CDR3 covers 14 residues. The CDR3 sequence: CASSREREVNEQFF. Here the CDR3 DNA reads TGTGCCAGCAGCCGTGAGCGGGAGGTGAATGAGCAGTTCTTC.

V and J are TRBV12-3 or TRBV12-4 and TRBJ1-2; 7 bases map to TRBD1. The CDR3 has 12 residues. V lost 3 bases, J lost 8 bases, and 3 bases stayed unmatched. CDR3 sequence (DNA): TGTGCCAGCAGTTTTAGGGACAGAGGCTACACCTTC. Translating it yields CASSFRDRGYTF.

This clone has just a few counts. The chain links TRBV6-5 to TRBJ2-7; maybe TRBD1 (6 bases). CDR3 length: 16 residues. CDR1 MNHEY and CDR2 SVGAGI come from the germline V gene. Trimming shortened V by 3 bases and J by 2 bases, and 17 bases separated the two germline ends. CDR3 nucleotides: TGTGCCAGCAGTTATGGTATCGGGACATCAGCCTACGAGCAGTACTTC. Encoded protein: CASSYGIGTSAYEQYF.

The chain joins TRBV9 to TRBJ1-2; 8 bases are shared with TRBD1. This CDR3 contains 13 residues. The V gene's germline CDR1 is SGDLS and CDR2 YYNGEE. With V trimmed by 5 bases and J by 4 bases, 4 bases remained unmatched. As DNA, the CDR3 is TGTGCCAGCAGTGAAACAGGGGGCTATGGCTACACCTTC. Translating gives CASSETGGYGYTF.

The CDR3: CASSPRREAGAKHNEQFF. CDR3 in DNA: TGTGCCAGCAGCCCACGCAGGGAGGCGGGAGCCAAGCATAATGAGCAGTTCTTC. The chain carries TRBV5-6 and TRBJ2-1; 7 bases are shared with TRBD2. Per germline, CDR1 SGHDT and CDR2 YYEEEE. The J segment lost 7 bases and the V segment lost 4 bases, leaving 20 bases of the junction unmatched. The CDR3 spans 18 residues. The complete variable domain, with remaining parts taken from reference TRBV5-6 and TRBJ2-1, reads DAGVTQSPTHLIKTRGQQVTLRCSPKSGHDTVSWYQQALGQGPQFIFQYYEEEERQRGNFPDRFSGHQFPNYSSELNVNALLLGDSALYLCASSPRREAGAKHNEQFFGPGTRLTVL.

The chain uses TRBV12-5 and TRBJ1-1, with D maybe TRBD1 (5 bases). There are 14 residues in the CDR3. Germline V lookup: CDR1 LGHNT, CDR2 FRNRAP. V gave up 6 bases and J gave up 11 bases, with 22 bases separating them. The CDR3 spells CASGPMGLTYRAFF. The CDR3 DNA is TGTGCTAGTGGCCCAATGGGACTGACCTATAGGGCTTTCTTT.

The V gene is TRBV7-9, the J gene TRBJ2-7; a possible D gene is TRBD2 (6 bases). V lost 0 bases and J 3 bases, leaving 18 bases between the germline ends. Looked up from germline, CDR1 is SEHNR and CDR2 is FQNEAQ (reference sequence). The CDR3 is 17 amino acids. CDR3 DNA sequence: TGTGCCAGCAGCTTAGCGGGTGGGTCGGGGGAGCGCTACGAGCAGTACTTC. Translation: CASSLAGGSGERYEQYF.

V and J are TRBV27 and TRBJ1-1; D call uncertain. Per germline, CDR1 MNHEY and CDR2 SMNVEV (reference sequence). This CDR3 comprises 13 residues. V shed 2 bases and J shed 8 bases, with 12 bases lying between them. CDR3 sequence (DNA): TGTGCCAGCAGTTTAAGGCGGGGTTTCGAAGCTTTCTTT. As protein: CASSLRRGFEAFF.

Only a few counts were recorded for this clone. The V call is TRBV6-4, the J call TRBJ1-2, with unresolved D. The V and J ends lost 4 bases and 7 bases respectively, with 13 bases between them. The CDR3 sequence is 13 residues long. The germline V gene encodes CDR1 MRHNA and CDR2 SNTAGT. The CDR3 is CASSADNFAGYTF. In nucleotides, the CDR3 is TGTGCCAGCAGTGCTGACAACTTTGCTGGCTACACCTTC.

The count of this clone is one. The rearrangement links TRBV7-2 to TRBJ1-2; maybe TRBD1 (5 bases). Germline CDR1 reads SGHTA; CDR2 reads FQGNSA. The V end was cut by 4 bases, the J end by 10 bases, with 13 bases between. The CDR3 has 12 amino acids. CDR3 sequence (DNA): TGTGCCAGCAGCTCTAGTAAGGGACTCTACACCTTC. It specifies CASSSSKGLYTF.

The chain couples TRBV30 to TRBJ2-3, with a tentative D call TRBD2 (5 bases). This CDR3 is 15 amino acids long. Germline CDR1 GTSNPN, CDR2 SVGIG (reference sequence). V was cut by 1 base and J by 2 bases, with 13 bases left in between. The CDR3 nucleotides are TGTGCCTGGAGTGGTCTAGCCATCTCCACAGATACGCAGTATTTT. This translates into CAWSGLAISTDTQYF.

The gene calls are TRBV19 and TRBJ1-1, with a tentative D call TRBD1 (6 bases). The CDR3 spans 15 residues. The V and J ends lost 4 bases and 6 bases respectively, with 18 bases between them. The V gene's germline CDR1 is LNHDA and CDR2 SQIVND (reference sequence). CDR3 nucleotide sequence: TGTGCCAGTAGTACCAAAAGTCGAGGGGGGGCTGAAGCTTTCTTT. Its protein product is CASSTKSRGGAEAFF.